One sample yielded the 27 T cell receptor beta chains listed below, sequenced in a study of shared clonotypes between healthy human individuals. Some clones are missing from TCRdb's copy, which holds only in-frame ones; the method was immunoSEQ multiplex PCR. The table includes more than 2,000,000 clones, 93% detected once. Material: naive CD4+ T cells from PBMCs. Subset indicated: CD45RA+ positively selected. Receptor source: a man aged 18 to 30 in good health. Some clones in this sample may be carry-over from other donors' samples.

This sequence joins TRBV5-1 and TRBJ1-1; maybe TRBD1 (6 bases). The CDR3 contains 15 residues. CDR1 is SGHRS and CDR2 is YFSETQ in the germline V gene. The V and J ends lost 4 bases and 0 bases respectively, with 13 bases between them. The CDR3 reads CASSPDRPMNTEAFF. Here the CDR3 DNA reads TGCGCCAGCAGCCCGGACAGACCCATGAACACTGAAGCTTTCTTT.

This chain links TRBV10-3 with TRBJ2-3; a possible D gene is TRBD1 (6 bases). Trimming removed 3 bases at V and 0 bases at J, with 13 bases between. The germline V gene encodes CDR1 ENHRY and CDR2 SYGVKD. This CDR3 has 16 amino acids. The CDR3 DNA follows: TGTGCCATCAGTGATCTCCGGGACATGAGCACAGATACGCAGTATTTT. Translating it yields CAISDLRDMSTDTQYF.

The chain is built from TRBV27 and TRBJ2-7, with 8 nucleotides matching TRBD2. The V segment lost 4 bases and the J segment 9 bases; nucleotides outside the gene matches: 8. This CDR3 region has 13 residues. Germline assignment: CDR1 MNHEY and CDR2 SMNVEV (reference sequence). CDR3 DNA: TGTGCCAGCAGTTCCAGGGATCGGGGGGGGCAGTACTTC. It yields the protein CASSSRDRGGQYF.

The V gene is TRBV5-4, the J gene TRBJ2-1; 11 bases are a match to TRBD2. This CDR3 has 15 amino acids. Germline trimming cut 5 bases from V and 4 bases from J; bases unmatched to any gene: 5. From germline, CDR1 is SGHNT and CDR2 YYREEE (reference sequence). CDR3 protein: CASRRGLAEYNEQFF. For the CDR3, the DNA is TGTGCCAGCAGAAGGGGACTAGCGGAGTACAATGAGCAGTTCTTC.

The chain is built from TRBV6-5 and TRBJ1-1; TRBD1 might be the D (6 bases). The CDR3 is made up of 13 amino acids. The germline V and J ends were trimmed by 7 bases and 2 bases, with 11 bases remaining between them. The germline CDR1 and CDR2 sequences are MNHEY and SVGAGI. In nucleotides, the CDR3 is TGTGCCAGCACTCACAGGGATAACACTGAAGCTTTCTTT. It specifies CASTHRDNTEAFF.

This chain uses TRBV12-5 with TRBJ2-5; D gene uncertain. Per the germline V gene, CDR1 is LGHNT and CDR2 is FRNRAP. This CDR3 is 11 amino acids long. This chain's CDR3 is CAWPVWKTQYF. The CDR3 nucleotides are TGTGCCTGGCCGGTCTGGAAGACCCAGTACTTC. Full variable domain (outside the CDR3, taken from reference TRBV12-5 and TRBJ2-5): DARVTQTPRHKVTEMGQEVTMRCQPILGHNTVFWYRQTMMQGLELLAYFRNRAPLDDSGMPKDRFSAEMPDATLATLKIQPSEPRDSAVYFCAWPVWKTQYFGPGTRLLVL.

The genes are TRBV30 and TRBJ2-2, with D uncertain. This CDR3 has 14 residues. CDR1 is GTSNPN, CDR2 SVGIG, per germline (reference sequence). V dropped 7 bases and J dropped 4 bases, with 16 bases sitting between them. The CDR3 here is CASSTQYFTGELFF. CDR3 nucleotides: TGTGCCTCCTCTACACAATACTTCACCGGGGAGCTGTTTTTT.

This sequence joins TRBV10-3 and TRBJ1-4; 7 nucleotides align to TRBD1. This CDR3 region has 13 residues. Germline lookup yields CDR1 ENHRY and CDR2 SYGVKD. V lost 8 bases and J lost 4; bases outside the gene matches: 4. The CDR3 loop reads CAIGDRLNEKLFF. The CDR3 DNA reads TGTGCCATCGGGGACAGACTTAATGAAAAACTGTTTTTT.

The gene calls are TRBV13 and TRBJ2-7; 8 bases line up with TRBD1. Germline V gene data show CDR1 as PRHDT and CDR2 as FYEKMQ (reference sequence). Unmatched junction bases numbered 9, after V lost 5 bases and J lost 0 bases. The CDR3 is made up of 16 amino acids. The CDR3 region has the DNA TGTGCCAGCAGCACACCTGAGGGACAGGACTCCTACGAGCAGTACTTC. Translating gives CASSTPEGQDSYEQYF.

The chain recombines TRBV9 with TRBJ2-3, with 8 bases that match TRBD2. The CDR3 runs to 15 residues. The V gene end was trimmed by 2 bases and the J gene end by 0 bases; junction bases not matched to a gene: 2. CDR1 and CDR2 (germline): SGDLS, YYNGEE. The CDR3 spells CASSVPSGSTDTQYF. The DNA of the CDR3 is TGTGCCAGCAGCGTCCCTAGCGGGAGCACAGATACGCAGTATTTT.

CDR3 bases: TGCGCCAGCAGCCAAGTCCCGACGAGGGATCAGCCCCAGCATTTT. Its protein product is CASSQVPTRDQPQHF. The chain has TRBV4-1 and TRBJ1-5; D not certain. Germline lookup yields CDR1 MGHRA and CDR2 YSYEKL. The CDR3 contains 15 residues. The germline V and J ends were trimmed by 1 base and 5 bases, with 12 bases remaining between them.

The rearrangement joins TRBV30 to TRBJ2-3; unclear D gene. The CDR3 is 12 amino acids. The V end was cut by 0 bases, the J end by 4 bases, with 5 bases between. Germline values: CDR1 GTSNPN, CDR2 SVGIG (reference sequence). The CDR3, as DNA: TGTGCCTGGAGTGTTGCCCCAGATACGCAGTATTTT. Protein sequence: CAWSVAPDTQYF.

This chain connects TRBV7-6 to TRBJ2-5, with 14 nucleotides matching TRBD2. V trimming: 5 bases; J trimming: 5 bases; junction bases outside the gene matches: 19. Germline CDR1 SGHVS, CDR2 FNYEAQ. CDR3 length: 20 amino acids. DNA of the CDR3: TGTGCCAGCAGCCCAGGGGAGGAGGGACTAGCGGGAGTAGTGTCTGAGACCCAGTACTTC. Translation: CASSPGEEGLAGVVSETQYF.

The chain couples TRBV18 to TRBJ1-1; D is unresolved. Trimming removed 2 bases from V and 2 bases from J, with 9 bases in between. The germline V gene has CDR1 KGHSH and CDR2 LQKENI. The CDR3 sequence is 14 residues long. The DNA of the CDR3 is TGTGCCAGCTCACCAATCAGGCCCAACACTGAAGCTTTCTTT. Its translation is CASSPIRPNTEAFF. The full variable domain, rest sourced from reference TRBV18 and TRBJ1-1, is NAGVMQNPRHLVRRRGQEARLRCSPMKGHSHVYWYRQLPEEGLKFMVYLQKENIIDESGMPKERFSAEFPKEGPSILRIQQVVRGDSAAYFCASSPIRPNTEAFFGQGTRLTVV.

The chain carries TRBV18 and TRBJ2-7; 9 nucleotides align to TRBD1. The CDR3 loop spans 15 amino acids. CDR1 is KGHSH, CDR2 LQKENI, per germline. Unmatched junction bases numbered 7, after V lost 1 base and J lost 6 bases. This CDR3 reads CASSPQGTGISEQYF. The DNA for the CDR3 is TGTGCCAGCTCACCACAAGGGACAGGGATTTCCGAGCAGTACTTC.

The chain couples TRBV18 to TRBJ1-2, with D unresolved. Trimming stripped 2 bases from V and 4 bases from J, with 11 bases between. The CDR3 runs 14 residues. Germline V CDR1 and CDR2: KGHSH, LQKENI. The CDR3 protein is CASSPNHIGYGYTF. In DNA, the CDR3 is TGTGCCAGCTCACCAAACCACATCGGCTATGGCTACACCTTC.

J is TRBJ1-3 and V is TRBV11-2; TRBD1 agrees at 7 bases. The CDR3 totals 14 residues. CDR1 is SGHAT, CDR2 FQNNGV, per germline. Trimming took 6 bases from V and 4 from J; bases not matched to a gene: 6. As DNA, the CDR3 is TGTGCCAGCAGTTTTACAGGGGCAGGAAACACCATATATTTT. Amino acid sequence: CASSFTGAGNTIYF.

The gene calls are TRBV12-1 and TRBJ1-2; TRBD1, the table's D call, was not compared with the DNA. TRBV12-1 counts as a pseudogene. The CDR3 has 16 residues. As DNA, the CDR3 is TGTGCCAGCAGCTTTGTTGTTGGCAGGGCCAACTATGGCTACACCTTC. Encoded protein: CASSFVVGRANYGYTF.

CDR3 in amino acids: CASSLAGAGVTEAFF. In DNA, the CDR3 is TGTGCCAGCAGCTTGGCAGGGGCGGGGGTCACTGAAGCTTTCTTT. This chain joins TRBV5-4 and TRBJ1-1; D is perhaps TRBD1 (6 bases). The V end lost 0 bases, the J end lost 4 bases, and 13 bases lay between the germline ends. Germline values: CDR1 SGHNT, CDR2 YYREEE (reference sequence). This CDR3 has 15 amino acids. The entire variable domain, with the rest obtained from reference TRBV5-4 and TRBJ1-1, is as follows: ETGVTQSPTHLIKTRGQQVTLRCSSQSGHNTVSWYQQALGQGPQFIFQYYREEENGRGNFPPRFSGLQFPNYSSELNVNALELDDSALYLCASSLAGAGVTEAFFGQGTRLTVV.

The chain has TRBV4-2 and TRBJ2-1; D unclear. Germline CDR1 LGHNA, CDR2 YNFKEQ. Trimming cost V 0 bases and J 0 bases, with 6 bases left between them. There are 15 residues in the CDR3. CDR3 residues: CASSQDSDSYNEQFF. The CDR3 coding sequence is TGTGCCAGCAGCCAAGATTCGGACTCCTACAATGAGCAGTTCTTC.

This sequence joins TRBV27 and TRBJ2-7; 7 nucleotides agree with TRBD1. Trimming cost V 6 bases and J 2 bases; bases outside gene matches: 13. This CDR3 spans 16 amino acids. CDR1 and CDR2 (germline): MNHEY, SMNVEV (reference sequence). The CDR3 reads CASRSYIRDRPYEQYF. For the CDR3, the DNA is TGTGCCAGCAGGTCCTATATTAGGGACAGACCCTACGAGCAGTACTTC.

This clone showed up just once. V usage is TRBV5-1 and J usage is TRBJ1-2; 7 bases are shared with TRBD1. Germline loops: CDR1 SGHRS, CDR2 YFSETQ. The CDR3 length is 15 residues. With 2 bases clipped from V and 2 bases from J, the junction kept 6 bases outside the gene matches. CDR3 DNA: TGCGCCAGCAGCTTCGGGGACAGATCGAACTATGGCTACACCTTC. Translated: CASSFGDRSNYGYTF.

The chain has TRBV6-1 and TRBJ1-2, with D perhaps matching TRBD1 (6 bases). Trimming took 4 bases from V and 0 from J, leaving 21 bases between them. Germline V CDR1 and CDR2: MNHNS, SASEGT. This CDR3 has 18 residues. This CDR3 is CASSVTQGLNRANYGYTF. CDR3 bases: TGTGCCAGCAGTGTTACCCAGGGGCTAAACCGAGCTAACTATGGCTACACCTTC.

This clone has just one count. The CDR3 DNA is TGTGCCAGCAGCACCGGGACTAGCGGGGACCAAGAGACCCAGTACTTC. It is translated as CASSTGTSGDQETQYF. The V call is TRBV5-8, the J call TRBJ2-5; 13 nucleotides match TRBD2. Germline lookup yields CDR1 SGHTS and CDR2 YDEGEE. The CDR3 is 16 amino acids. J was trimmed by 0 bases and V by 4 bases; bases with no gene match: 3.

V is TRBV28 and J is TRBJ2-7; 11 nucleotides match TRBD2. This CDR3 comprises 16 residues. Unmatched junction bases numbered 9, after V lost 3 bases and J lost 5 bases. The V gene's germline CDR1 is MDHEN and CDR2 SYDVKM. CDR3 loop: CASSLIVAGGQDEQYF. The CDR3, as DNA: TGTGCCAGCAGTTTGATAGTAGCGGGAGGGCAGGACGAGCAGTACTTC.

The CDR3, as DNA: TGCTCCTACAGGGGCGGGATAAGCTCCTACAATGAGCAGTTCTTC. This translates into CSYRGGISSYNEQFF. The chain joins TRBV29-1 to TRBJ2-1; the D gene is possibly TRBD1 (7 bases). Germline V gives CDR1 SQVTM, CDR2 ANQGSEA. The CDR3 length is 15 residues.

This sequence joins TRBV18 and TRBJ2-7, with a possible D match to TRBD1 (6 bases). Per germline, CDR1 KGHSH and CDR2 LQKENI. The length of the CDR3 is 15 residues. V lost 0 bases and J 4 bases, leaving 13 bases between the germline ends. This CDR3 reads CASSPPITRGYEQYF. In DNA, the CDR3 is TGTGCCAGCTCACCACCGATAACGAGGGGGTACGAGCAGTACTTC.